The present TCR beta chain was sequenced within a study of T cell responses to AZD1222 COVID-19 vaccine. Study findings and constraints: When two AZD1222 doses had been given, Spike-specific TCR breadth and depth rose. Reports say nearly half of spike-specific TCRs go after unmutated variant regions. Samples come after the peak T cell response, not at day 14.

Generated by immunoSEQ multiplex PCR, the TCRdb table keeps only in-frame clones and is missing some. The sample holds just under 150,000 clones, about nine tenths seen once. The CDR3 consists of 16 residues. Between the trimmed V and J ends, which lost 0 bases and 4 bases, there was a span of 13 bases. The germline V gene has CDR1 SGHVS and CDR2 FNYEAQ. Concerning this clone: Its specificity is unknown.

The material was peripheral blood, obtained 28 days after the second AZD1222 dose. The chain has TRBV7-6 and TRBJ2-1, with D perhaps matching TRBD1 (5 bases). The receptor was derived from an adult who received the AZD1222 COVID-19 vaccine. The DNA for the CDR3 is TGTGCCAGCAGCTTAGCTGGCAGGGCCAAGTACAATGAGCAGTTCTTC. Translated: CASSLAGRAKYNEQFF.